Listed here are 16 T cell receptor beta chains from one sample, sequenced in a study of cytomegalovirus exposure and HLA in healthy donors. PCR primers comprised 60 Vbeta and 13 Jbeta primers. The assay was immunoSEQ multiplex PCR, and TCRdb's table has in-frame clones only and misses some. The data show over 200,000 clones, with about 85% seen just once and 1.3% held by the top ten. Sequencing was carried out using PBMCs. These receptors came from a human donor in good health.

The chain employs TRBV19 and TRBJ1-1; D is ambiguous. The CDR3 runs 14 residues. Between the trimmed V and J ends, which lost 10 bases and 1 base, there was a span of 16 bases. Looked up from germline, CDR1 is LNHDA and CDR2 is SQIVND (reference sequence). CDR3 DNA: TGTGCCATAACCCTTCAGAGAGGGAACACTGAAGCTTTCTTT. Its protein is CAITLQRGNTEAFF.

The V gene is TRBV18, the J gene TRBJ2-7; 7 positions agree with TRBD2. The length of the CDR3 is 18 residues. The V gene's germline CDR1 is KGHSH and CDR2 LQKENI. V gave up 1 base and J gave up 0 bases; unmatched junction bases: 12. This CDR3 is CASSPQSISGRSSYEQYF. The CDR3 nucleotides are TGTGCCAGCTCACCACAGTCAATATCCGGGAGGAGCTCCTACGAGCAGTACTTC.

This clone was counted between two and nine times. J is TRBJ2-2 and V is TRBV5-1; no firm D call. Germline V gene lookup returns CDR1 SGHRS and CDR2 YFSETQ. CDR3 length: 12 amino acids. Trimming cost V 0 bases and J 6 bases, with 3 bases left between them. The CDR3 DNA follows: TGCGCCAGCAGCTTGGCGGCCGGGGAGCTGTTTTTT. It is translated as CASSLAAGELFF.

The chain is built from TRBV9 and TRBJ2-7; the D gene is possibly TRBD1 (5 bases). Germline CDR1 reads SGDLS; CDR2 reads YYNGEE. Trimming took off 0 bases at V and 4 bases at J, with 8 bases between the two ends. The CDR3 has 13 residues. The DNA of the CDR3 is TGTGCCAGCAGCGTAGACCCAGGGTACGAGCAGTACTTC. Protein product: CASSVDPGYEQYF.

This CDR3 is CATSRDDRTQGEPQHF. The CDR3 DNA reads TGTGCCACCAGCAGAGATGACAGGACGCAAGGGGAGCCCCAGCATTTT. The V and J genes are TRBV15 and TRBJ1-5; D possibly corresponds to TRBD1 (6 bases). V lost 0 bases and J lost 8, with 17 bases in between. CDR3 length: 16 amino acids. CDR1 and CDR2 from the germline V gene are LNHNV and YYDKDF (reference sequence).

The rearrangement uses TRBV4-2 and TRBJ2-3, with 12 nucleotides matching TRBD2. This CDR3 spans 20 amino acids. J gave up 0 bases and V 1 base, and 11 bases lay outside the gene matches. The germline V gene has CDR1 LGHNA and CDR2 YNFKEQ. The CDR3 coding sequence is TGTGCCAGCAGCCAAGGCGTGCCGGGACTAGCGGGCTCTAGCACAGATACGCAGTATTTT. Translating it yields CASSQGVPGLAGSSTDTQYF.

The V and J genes are TRBV28 and TRBJ1-5; 11 nucleotides agree with TRBD1. Germline V gene data show CDR1 as MDHEN and CDR2 as SYDVKM. The CDR3 runs to 16 residues. The V gene end was trimmed by 5 bases and the J gene end by 2 bases; junction bases not matched to a gene: 5. The CDR3 DNA reads as TGTGCCAGCAGTCTTGGGACAGGGGGAGGCAATCAGCCCCAGCATTTT. Protein sequence: CASSLGTGGGNQPQHF.

The chain links TRBV28 to TRBJ2-7; 9 bases line up with TRBD2. The V gene end was trimmed by 6 bases and the J gene end by 6 bases; junction bases not matched to a gene: 6. This CDR3 is 13 amino acids long. The germline gives CDR1 MDHEN, CDR2 SYDVKM. The CDR3 DNA is TGTGCCAGCAGAGTAGCGGGAGAGAGCGAGCAGTACTTC. Amino acid sequence: CASRVAGESEQYF.

This clone is a singleton in its sample. V usage is TRBV6-5 and J usage is TRBJ2-2; a possible D gene is TRBD1 (6 bases). The CDR3 extends over 16 amino acids. Trimming took off 2 bases at V and 8 bases at J, with 18 bases between the two ends. Germline lookup yields CDR1 MNHEY and CDR2 SVGAGI. The CDR3 DNA reads as TGTGCCAGCAGTTACATCAGGGGTGGTTCATCGGGGGAGCTGTTTTTT. This encodes CASSYIRGGSSGELFF.

The rearrangement links TRBV9 to TRBJ2-7; 8 positions match TRBD2. This CDR3 is 16 amino acids long. Germline V CDR1 and CDR2: SGDLS, YYNGEE. The junction had 13 bases not matched to a gene; V was cut back by 3 bases and J by 5 bases. The CDR3 sequence: CASSDIKRETGNEQYF. CDR3 nucleotides: TGTGCCAGCAGCGACATAAAGCGGGAGACGGGAAACGAGCAGTACTTC.

V gene TRBV5-1 combines with J gene TRBJ2-7; the D gene is possibly TRBD1 (6 bases). In germline, CDR1 is SGHRS, CDR2 YFSETQ. Trimming pared 0 bases from V and 4 bases from J, leaving 8 bases between. The CDR3 is made up of 13 amino acids. CDR3 in DNA: TGCGCCAGCAGCTTGGCCCAGGGGTACGAGCAGTACTTC. As protein: CASSLAQGYEQYF.

This chain links TRBV27 with TRBJ2-2, with a tentative D call TRBD1 (6 bases). The CDR3 is 16 residues long. V lost 5 bases to trimming and J lost 0 bases, with 13 bases between them. Germline-derived CDR1 and CDR2 are MNHEY and SMNVEV (reference sequence). CDR3 nucleotides: TGTGCCAGCAGTGCAGCCGGGACAACGAACACCGGGGAGCTGTTTTTT. Its protein is CASSAAGTTNTGELFF.

The V gene is TRBV6-4, the J gene TRBJ2-3; 7 bases are a match to TRBD2. The CDR3 has 15 amino acids. J lost 3 bases, V lost 2 bases, and 5 bases had no gene match. The germline V gene encodes CDR1 MRHNA and CDR2 SNTAGT. In DNA form, the CDR3 reads TGTGCCAGCAGTGACAGAGCGGGAATAACAGATACGCAGTATTTT. Amino acid sequence: CASSDRAGITDTQYF.

The rearrangement links TRBV19 to TRBJ2-1; TRBD2 matches 7 bases. CDR3 size: 14 residues. Germline lookup yields CDR1 LNHDA and CDR2 SQIVND (reference sequence). V shed 7 bases and J 8 bases; nucleotides not matched to a gene: 11. In DNA, the CDR3 is TGTGCCAGTACGCGGGAGCCGGGTACCTATGAGCAGTTCTTC. Its protein is CASTREPGTYEQFF.

There are a few counts of this clone. This chain joins TRBV9 and TRBJ2-7; no clear D gene. This CDR3 is built from 12 residues. The germline CDR1 and CDR2 sequences are SGDLS and YYNGEE. Deletions cut 4 bases from V and 0 bases from J, with 5 bases between. The CDR3 reads CASSLSSYEQYF. CDR3 nucleotide sequence: TGTGCCAGCAGCCTGAGCTCCTACGAGCAGTACTTC.

V is TRBV18 and J is TRBJ1-1; D gene unclear. V lost 5 bases, J lost 1 base, and 8 bases lay in between. Germline-derived CDR1 and CDR2 are KGHSH and LQKENI. The CDR3 is 13 amino acids. In nucleotides, the CDR3 is TGTGCCAGCTCATTTTCGGGGAACACTGAAGCTTTCTTT. Its translation: CASSFSGNTEAFF.